This T cell receptor beta chain was found in a study of somatic mutations in cytotoxic T cells in rheumatoid arthritis. Sequencing was performed with immunoSEQ multiplex PCR; in TCRdb, only in-frame clones are kept and a portion is missing. The sample shows about 18,000 clones, around four fifths of them seen only once. Germline-derived CDR1 and CDR2 are SGHRS and YFSETQ. The CDR3 spans 17 residues. About this clone itself: One junction end disagrees with the germline gene, perhaps due to a read error.

The V call is TRBV5-1, the J call TRBJ2-4, with D possibly matching TRBD2 (6 bases). This TCR derives from a woman aged 60 to 75 in good health. Material: CD8+ T cells sorted from blood. The DNA for the CDR3 is TGCGCCAGCAGATTGGGACTGACCAATGGGCCCAAAAACATTCAGTACTTC. Residues: CASRLGLTNGPKNIQYF.